The 14 T cell receptor beta chains below come from one sample, sequenced in a study of blood T cell repertoires in COVID-19 (TCRdb year 2020). The library was prepared using the immunoSEQ multiplex PCR assay. TCRdb carries this immuneACCESS record with in-frame sequences only. Its versions omit some clonotypes, under half of them owing to an unresolved V gene in the studies checked, with the rest unexplained. This sample gives roughly 140,000 clones in total; approximately 79% of them show up just once. The ten largest clones represent about 8.6% of the sample. The sequenced sample consisted of peripheral blood. The origin of the receptors is a man aged 50-59 years with active or convalescent COVID-19.

The gene calls are TRBV27 and TRBJ2-1, with TRBD2 matching over 11 bases. The length of the CDR3 is 15 residues. Unmatched junction bases numbered 4, after V lost 3 bases and J lost 6 bases. CDR1 and CDR2 (germline): MNHEY, SMNVEV (reference sequence). CDR3: CASSLTTSGSNEQFF. The CDR3 DNA reads as TGTGCCAGCAGTTTGACCACTAGCGGGAGCAATGAGCAGTTCTTC.

V gene TRBV4-1 combines with J gene TRBJ2-3; TRBD2 matches 8 bases. This CDR3 contains 14 residues. Germline lookup yields CDR1 MGHRA and CDR2 YSYEKL. V shed 4 bases and J 6 bases; nucleotides not matched to a gene: 6. This CDR3 is CASSPGRLADTQYF. DNA for the CDR3: TGCGCCAGCAGCCCTGGTAGACTAGCGGATACGCAGTATTTT.

CDR3 DNA sequence: TGTGCCAGCAGCTTGGTCGCAGATACGCAGTATTTT. This sequence encodes CASSLVADTQYF. This chain joins TRBV5-6 and TRBJ2-3; D uncertain. This CDR3 contains 12 residues. The V gene's germline CDR1 is SGHDT and CDR2 YYEEEE. Trimming removed 0 bases at V and 4 bases at J, with 3 bases between.

The chain combines TRBV28 with TRBJ2-2; D possibly corresponds to TRBD2 (6 bases). V lost 5 bases and J 13 bases, leaving 11 bases between the germline ends. The CDR3 spans 11 residues. Per the germline V gene, CDR1 is MDHEN and CDR2 is SYDVKM. Written as DNA, the CDR3 is TGTGCCAGCAGTCCTCGGGAGAGGCTGTTTTTT. Its protein product is CASSPRERLFF.

The gene calls are TRBV9 and TRBJ2-3; a possible D gene is TRBD2 (5 bases). Germline CDR1 reads SGDLS; CDR2 reads YYNGEE. CDR3 size: 17 residues. V lost 1 base and J lost 4, with 19 bases in between. CDR3 sequence: CASSVQGPRGGPDTQYF. CDR3 coding DNA: TGTGCCAGCAGCGTACAAGGCCCCCGGGGTGGCCCAGATACGCAGTATTTT.

The chain has TRBV18 and TRBJ2-7; tentatively, D is TRBD2 (5 bases). The CDR3 totals 16 residues. Germline loops: CDR1 KGHSH, CDR2 LQKENI. Deletions cut 3 bases from V and 0 bases from J, with 15 bases between. In DNA form, the CDR3 reads TGTGCCAGCTCACCCCTCACAGACTACAGCTCCTACGAGCAGTACTTC. Protein product: CASSPLTDYSSYEQYF.

This chain links TRBV24-1 with TRBJ1-1, with D possibly matching TRBD1 (6 bases). Trimming cost V 9 bases and J 0 bases, with 10 bases left between them. The germline CDR1 and CDR2 sequences are KGHDR and SFDVKD. CDR3 length: 13 amino acids. The CDR3 reads CATSRGLNTEAFF. The CDR3 nucleotides read TGTGCCACCTCCAGGGGTTTGAACACTGAAGCTTTCTTT.

This sequence joins TRBV30 and TRBJ1-6; D is uncertain. CDR3 length: 15 amino acids. The germline V gene encodes CDR1 GTSNPN and CDR2 SVGIG (reference sequence). V lost 1 base and J lost 2, with 9 bases in between. Written as DNA, the CDR3 is TGTGCCTGGAGTGCCCTGGCAGCCTATAATTCACCCCTCCACTTT. Protein sequence: CAWSALAAYNSPLHF.

This clone was counted a few times. The V gene is TRBV7-2, the J gene TRBJ1-6; 12 nucleotides agree with TRBD1. In germline, CDR1 is SGHTA, CDR2 FQGNSA. This CDR3 spans 18 amino acids. J gave up 6 bases and V 0 bases, and 6 bases lay outside the gene matches. CDR3 amino acids: CASSLAAGTGGFNSPLHF. The CDR3 bases are TGTGCCAGCAGCTTAGCCGCAGGGACAGGGGGCTTTAATTCACCCCTCCACTTT.

V usage is TRBV6-6 and J usage is TRBJ1-4, with D maybe TRBD1 (6 bases). Germline V gene sequence: CDR1 MNHNY, CDR2 SVGAGI (reference sequence). V dropped 2 bases and J dropped 5 bases, with 9 bases sitting between them. The CDR3 sequence is 14 residues long. CDR3: CASSYRGGNEKLFF. For the CDR3, the DNA is TGTGCCAGCAGTTACCGGGGGGGCAATGAAAAACTGTTTTTT.

This chain connects TRBV24-1 to TRBJ2-3; D gene unclear. The germline CDR1 and CDR2 sequences are KGHDR and SFDVKD. V gave up 4 bases and J gave up 2 bases, with 18 bases separating them. The CDR3 spans 17 residues. This CDR3 is CATSDSPRSALTDTQYF. The CDR3 nucleotides are TGTGCCACCAGTGACTCTCCCCGCTCCGCACTCACAGATACGCAGTATTTT.

This chain joins TRBV19 and TRBJ1-1; possibly TRBD1 for D (5 bases). The CDR3 is made up of 14 amino acids. The germline V and J ends were trimmed by 3 bases and 2 bases, with 10 bases remaining between them. CDR1 LNHDA and CDR2 SQIVND come from the germline V gene (reference sequence). The CDR3 loop is CASSMVGVNTEAFF. The CDR3, as DNA: TGTGCCAGTAGTATGGTAGGGGTTAACACTGAAGCTTTCTTT.

This clone has at least ten counts. This chain joins TRBV27 and TRBJ2-2; the match to TRBD2 covers 8 bases. Germline CDR1 MNHEY, CDR2 SMNVEV (reference sequence). The CDR3 extends over 17 amino acids. Trimming at V came to 2 bases and at J to 2 bases, leaving 7 bases not matched to a gene. CDR3 in DNA: TGTGCCAGCAGTTTAAACGCGGGAGGTACTAACACCGGGGAGCTGTTTTTT. It yields the protein CASSLNAGGTNTGELFF.

This clone was observed a few times. The chain carries TRBV21-1 and TRBJ1-4. TRBV21-1 is a known pseudogene. The CDR3 contains 16 residues. CDR3 in amino acids: CASMREGYQANEKLFF. CDR3 sequence (DNA): TGTGCCAGCATGAGGGAGGGGTATCAGGCTAATGAAAAACTGTTTTTT.